This T cell receptor (beta chain) was recovered during a study of T cells in Graves' hyperthyroidism and ophthalmopathy. The overall study: Peripheral blood was secured at the point of initial diagnosis, before any treatment. Study outcomes and limitations: Patients with ophthalmopathy were separated from those with stable hyperthyroidism by a 13 V-J model. The model made its ophthalmopathy prediction, and onset followed a median approximately six months later.

Remarks on this clonotype: The antigen remains undetermined. A junction end diverges from the germline sequence, so it may reflect a read error.

RNA transcripts served as the template for amplifying TCR beta CDR3 regions. In the first-round RT-PCR of the TCR CDR3, the HTBI primer set was used. One entry per CDR3 protein, called by TCRdb with MiXCR from the multiplex PCR reads. The sample yields hundreds of thousands of distinct CDR3 sequences, roughly 18% seen once. The receptor was isolated from a woman aged 18-30 years with Graves' ophthalmopathy. Sequencing input: blood.

The CDR3 spells CASIRKGGLAVYEQHF. CDR3 sequence (DNA): TGTGCCAGCATCCGAAAGGGAGGACTAGCGGTTTACGAGCAGCACTTC. This chain links TRBV6-1 with TRBJ2-7; 10 bases fit TRBD2. CDR3 length: 16 residues. Germline V CDR1 and CDR2: MNHNS, SASEGT.